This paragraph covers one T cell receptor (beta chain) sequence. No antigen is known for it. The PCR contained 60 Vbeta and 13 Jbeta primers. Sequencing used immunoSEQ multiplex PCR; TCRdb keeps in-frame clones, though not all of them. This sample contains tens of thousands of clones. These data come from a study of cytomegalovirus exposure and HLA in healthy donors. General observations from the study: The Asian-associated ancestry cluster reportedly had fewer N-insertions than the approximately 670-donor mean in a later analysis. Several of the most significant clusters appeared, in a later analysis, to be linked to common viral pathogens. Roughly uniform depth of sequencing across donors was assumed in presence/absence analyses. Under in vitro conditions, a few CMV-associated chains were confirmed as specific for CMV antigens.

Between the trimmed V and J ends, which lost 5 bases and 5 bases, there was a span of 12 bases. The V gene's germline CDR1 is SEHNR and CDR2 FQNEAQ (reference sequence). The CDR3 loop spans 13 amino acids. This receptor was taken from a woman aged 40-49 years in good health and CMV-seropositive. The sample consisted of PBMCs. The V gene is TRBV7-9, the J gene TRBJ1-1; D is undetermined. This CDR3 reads CASSQYPGTEAFF. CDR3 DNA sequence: TGTGCCAGCAGCCAGTACCCGGGAACTGAAGCTTTCTTT.